The 5 T cell receptor beta chains listed next were all sequenced from one sample in a study of cytomegalovirus exposure and HLA in healthy donors. With 60 Vbeta and 13 Jbeta primers, the PCR was carried out. The table came from immunoSEQ multiplex PCR; TCRdb's copy has only in-frame clones and leaves some out. The data show about 170,000 clones, with less than 90% seen just once and roughly 4.8% held by the top ten. The sequenced sample consisted of PBMCs. Receptor source: a woman in her fifties or sixties in good health and CMV-seropositive.

This chain joins TRBV29-1 and TRBJ1-2, with a weak D call TRBD1 (6 bases). Germline lookup yields CDR1 SQVTM and CDR2 ANQGSEA. This CDR3 has 16 residues. Trimming left V 3 bases short and J 7 bases short, with 24 bases between. This CDR3 is CSVEANRAQVYLGYTF. Here the CDR3 DNA reads TGCAGCGTTGAGGCGAACAGGGCTCAAGTTTATCTTGGCTACACCTTC.

This rearrangement joins TRBV5-1 to TRBJ2-2; 13 bases are shared with TRBD2. The V segment lost 6 bases and the J segment 0 bases; nucleotides outside the gene matches: 8. The CDR3 runs 18 residues. Germline loops: CDR1 SGHRS, CDR2 YFSETQ. CDR3 sequence reads: CASTPFGTSGTNTGELFF. Here the CDR3 DNA reads TGCGCCAGCACCCCATTCGGGACTAGCGGGACGAACACCGGGGAGCTGTTTTTT.

The sample holds one count of this clone. The chain uses TRBV11-2 and TRBJ1-6; 9 nucleotides align to TRBD1. The CDR3 length is 14 residues. V lost 4 bases to trimming and J lost 10 bases; unmatched junction nucleotides: 5. From germline, CDR1 is SGHAT and CDR2 FQNNGV. CDR3 amino acids: CASSSGTGWSPLHF. The DNA for the CDR3 is TGTGCCAGCAGCTCCGGGACAGGGTGGTCACCCCTCCACTTT.

The chain combines TRBV4-3 with TRBJ1-2; no clear D. Trimming pared 5 bases from V and 5 bases from J, leaving 15 bases between. This CDR3 is 14 amino acids long. Germline-derived CDR1 and CDR2 are LGHNA and YSLEER. The CDR3 sequence: CASSATQGRYGYTF. The CDR3 bases are TGCGCCAGCAGCGCGACTCAAGGTCGATATGGCTACACCTTC.

V usage is TRBV5-1 and J usage is TRBJ2-1; a possible D gene is TRBD2 (6 bases). Germline V gives CDR1 SGHRS, CDR2 YFSETQ. V dropped 4 bases and J dropped 9 bases, with 17 bases sitting between them. This CDR3 region has 14 residues. DNA for the CDR3: TGCGCCAGCAGCAGAGATACTAGCTCTGGTGAGCAGTTCTTC. This encodes CASSRDTSSGEQFF. Filled out from reference TRBV5-1 and TRBJ2-1, the complete variable domain reads KAGVTQTPRYLIKTRGQQVTLSCSPISGHRSVSWYQQTPGQGLQFLFEYFSETQRNKGNFPGRFSGRQFSNSRSEMNVSTLELGDSALYLCASSRDTSSGEQFFGPGTRLTVL.